A selection of T cell receptor beta chains follows, all from one sample in a study of CD8+ T cells in alopecia areata. Sequenced by immunoSEQ multiplex PCR; TCRdb stores in-frame clones only, minus some. The sample has under 150,000 clones, approximately 55% seen once. The sample here was CD4+ T cells sorted from blood, taken at week 24, from a patient treated with tofacitinib. The receptor source for this set is a human donor with alopecia areata. Both conserved end residues are part of each CDR3. Fields, in order: clone size, V gene, J gene, D gene, CDR3 DNA, CDR3 protein. The D gene is left open where the match is weak. Clone size appears in some rows only: once, few, many, or a class for an expanded clone.

NA	TRBV6-1	TRBJ2-5	NA	TGTGCCAGCTTCTATACGGGGGACCCCCAAGAGACCCAGTACTTC	CASFYTGDPQETQYF
once	TRBV2	TRBJ1-6	TRBD1	TGTGCCAGCAGTGAGCAGACAGGGGGTAATTCACCCCTCCACTTT	CASSEQTGGNSPLHF
few	TRBV10-3	TRBJ2-7	TRBD1	TGTGCCATCAGCCCCGGGACAGAATTCCACGAGCAGTACTTC	CAISPGTEFHEQYF
few	TRBV29-1	TRBJ2-3	NA	TGCAGCGTTGAAGTCACGGGAGATACGCAGTATTTT	CSVEVTGDTQYF
NA	TRBV5-1	TRBJ1-1	NA	TGCGCCAGCAGCTCACAGGGATCGAACACTGAAGCTTTCTTT	CASSSQGSNTEAFF
few	TRBV29-1	TRBJ2-3	NA	TGCAGCGCCCGACTAGCAGATACGCAGTATTTT	CSARLADTQYF
NA	TRBV4-1	TRBJ2-7	NA	TGCGCCAGCAGCCGAGTCGTCGGGGACGAGCAGTACTTC	CASSRVVGDEQYF
NA	TRBV23-1	TRBJ2-2	NA	TGCGCCAGCAGTCATTCCGAGGAGCTGTTTTTT	CASSHSEELFF
few	TRBV4-1	TRBJ1-2	TRBD1	TGCGCCAGCAGCCAAGACGAATTCACAGGGGACACTAACTATGGCTACACCTTC	CASSQDEFTGDTNYGYTF
NA	TRBV2	TRBJ2-3	NA	TGTGCCAGCAGTGAAAATAGCGGCGGTACGCAGTATTTT	CASSENSGGTQYF
NA	TRBV4-3	TRBJ1-5	TRBD1	TGCGCCAGCAGCCAACAGACAGGGCACAATCAGCCCCAGCATTTT	CASSQQTGHNQPQHF
few	TRBV30	TRBJ2-3	NA	TGTGCCTGGAGTGTACGCCGAGCGGTGAGCACAGATACGCAGTATTTT	CAWSVRRAVSTDTQYF
NA	TRBV27	TRBJ2-7	NA	TGTGCCAGCAGTTTGACACAGGCCTCTCTCGAGCAGTACTTC	CASSLTQASLEQYF
few	TRBV10-3	TRBJ1-4	NA	TGTGCCATCAGTGAGGGGGGTAGTGGAACTAATGAAAAACTGTTTTTT	CAISEGGSGTNEKLFF
NA	TRBV6-6	TRBJ1-5	TRBD1	TGTGCCAGCAGTTACGGACAGGGGGCCGTTCAGCCCCAGCATTTT	CASSYGQGAVQPQHF
once	TRBV9	TRBJ2-1	TRBD2	TGTGCCAGCAGCGTAGTTACGGGGGGGCCTAGTGAGCAGTTCTTC	CASSVVTGGPSEQFF
NA	TRBV7-9	TRBJ2-6	NA	TGTGCCAGCAGCTTAGGCACAGCGAACGTCCTGACTTTC	CASSLGTANVLTF
few	TRBV2	TRBJ2-5	TRBD2	TGTGCCAGCAGTTCACTAGCGGGGGGGCAAGGGACCCAGTACTTC	CASSSLAGGQGTQYF
once	TRBV5-1	TRBJ2-2	NA	TGCGCCAGCAGCTTGTTAGAGGTCGGGGAGCTGTTTTTT	CASSLLEVGELFF
NA	TRBV2	TRBJ2-3	NA	TGTGCCAGCAGGGAATCTAGCACAGATACGCAGTATTTT	CASRESSTDTQYF
NA	TRBV4-3	TRBJ2-1	NA	TGCGCCAGCAGCCAAGATGCTGGTTCGGGGTACAATGAGCAGTTCTTC	CASSQDAGSGYNEQFF
NA	TRBV29-1	TRBJ2-4	TRBD1	TGCAGCGCCTGGGACAGGGGTCGAGGAGCGGCCAAAAACATTCAGTACTTC	CSAWDRGRGAAKNIQYF
few	TRBV5-6	TRBJ1-2	NA	TGTGCCAGCAGCCGACAGGATTATGGCTACACCTTC	CASSRQDYGYTF
NA	TRBV23-1	TRBJ2-7	TRBD1	TGCGCCAGCAGTCGGGACAGAACCTACGAGCAGTACTTC	CASSRDRTYEQYF
many	TRBV7-9	TRBJ1-4	NA	TGTGCCAGCAGTGAACAGGGTCCAATTAATGAAAAACTGTTTTTT	CASSEQGPINEKLFF
NA	TRBV5-6	TRBJ1-1	NA	TGTGCCAGCACCTGGGGAGGGTTTAACACTGAAGCTTTCTTT	CASTWGGFNTEAFF
NA	TRBV2	TRBJ2-3	TRBD2	TGTGCCAGCAGTAACGGACTAGCGTTCACAGATACGCAGTATTTT	CASSNGLAFTDTQYF
NA	TRBV25-1	TRBJ2-1	NA	TGTGCCAGCAATCCCAGCGGAGACTACAATGAGCAGTTCTTC	CASNPSGDYNEQFF
NA	TRBV7-2	TRBJ2-1	NA	TGTGCCAGCAGCTTAGAGAGATCCTACAATGAGCAGTTCTTC	CASSLERSYNEQFF
few	TRBV5-1	TRBJ1-1	TRBD1	TGCGCCAGCAGCCTGGGACAGAAAATTGAAGCTTTCTTT	CASSLGQKIEAFF
NA	TRBV18	TRBJ1-5	TRBD1	TGTGCCAGCTCGCCCGGACAGGATAGCAATCAGCCCCAGCATTTT	CASSPGQDSNQPQHF
NA	TRBV6-5	TRBJ1-1	NA	TGTGCCAGCAGTTTAGAGGGGAGGACTGAAGCTTTCTTT	CASSLEGRTEAFF